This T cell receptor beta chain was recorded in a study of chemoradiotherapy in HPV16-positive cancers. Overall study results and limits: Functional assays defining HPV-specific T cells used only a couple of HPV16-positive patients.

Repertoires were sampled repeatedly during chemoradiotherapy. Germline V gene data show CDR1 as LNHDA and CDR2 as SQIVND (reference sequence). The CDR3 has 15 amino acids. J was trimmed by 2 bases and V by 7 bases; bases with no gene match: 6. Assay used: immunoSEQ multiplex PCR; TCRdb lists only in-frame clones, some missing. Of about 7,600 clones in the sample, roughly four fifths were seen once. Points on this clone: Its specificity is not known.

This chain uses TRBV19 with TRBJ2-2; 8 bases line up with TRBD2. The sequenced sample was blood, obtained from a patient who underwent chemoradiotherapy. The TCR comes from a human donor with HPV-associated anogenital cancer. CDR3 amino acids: CASNFAGGNTGELFF. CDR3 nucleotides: TGTGCCAGTAATTTTGCGGGGGGTAACACCGGGGAGCTGTTTTTT.